These T cell receptor beta chains were read from a single sample in a study of CD8+ T cells in alopecia areata. Data came from immunoSEQ multiplex PCR; TCRdb stores just in-frame clones and leaves some out. Here the sample spans some 130,000 clones, roughly 54% being singletons. The input for sequencing was CD8+ T cells sorted from blood, taken at week 4, from a patient treated with tofacitinib. The receptors originated from a human donor with alopecia areata. CDR3s include the opening cysteine and the closing phenylalanine or tryptophan. A D gene is named only where the DNA matches it firmly. Rows may omit the clone size; those that give it use once, few, many or a size class.

size	V	J	D	CDR3	DNA
-	TRBV5-1	TRBJ1-1	-	CASSLAQGNTEAFF	TGCGCCAGCAGCTTGGCCCAGGGTAACACTGAAGCTTTCTTT
-	TRBV4-2	TRBJ1-6	-	CASSQDRTVLNSPLHF	TGTGCCAGCAGCCAAGATCGAACAGTGCTGAATTCACCCCTCCACTTT
many	TRBV5-1	TRBJ1-1	-	CASSLVPNTEAFF	TGCGCCAGCAGCTTGGTCCCGAACACTGAAGCTTTCTTT
-	TRBV7-9	TRBJ2-7	TRBD1	CASSPSFGTGVSEQYF	TGTGCCAGCAGTCCATCGTTCGGGACAGGGGTGAGCGAGCAGTACTTC
few	TRBV25-1	TRBJ1-2	TRBD1	CASSEPGTGYGYTF	TGTGCCAGCAGTGAGCCCGGGACAGGCTATGGCTACACCTTC
-	TRBV7-9	TRBJ1-1	-	CASSLKGPGTEAFF	TGTGCCAGCAGCCTAAAGGGGCCGGGCACTGAAGCTTTCTTT
-	TRBV27	TRBJ2-3	-	CASSLSSGTTDTQYF	TGTGCCAGCAGTTTATCTTCCGGGACAACAGATACGCAGTATTTT
few	TRBV7-3	TRBJ2-7	-	CASSLLGGEQYF	TGTGCCAGCAGCTTACTGGGTGGTGAGCAGTACTTC
few	TRBV13	TRBJ2-7	-	CASSLSLRDEQYF	TGTGCCAGCAGCTTATCCCTCCGGGACGAGCAGTACTTC
-	TRBV11-2	TRBJ2-5	TRBD2	CASSERTSGIQETQYF	TGTGCCAGCAGCGAGCGGACTAGCGGGATCCAAGAGACCCAGTACTTC
-	TRBV4-1	TRBJ1-1	-	CASSQDPGTGLTEAFF	TGCGCCAGCAGCCAAGATCCCGGGACGGGCCTCACTGAAGCTTTCTTT
-	TRBV13	TRBJ2-7	TRBD2	CASSPHRGAYEQYF	TGTGCCAGCAGCCCCCATCGGGGGGCCTACGAGCAGTACTTC
few	TRBV13	TRBJ1-2	TRBD1	CASSLGDRVKYGYTF	TGTGCCAGCAGCTTGGGGGACAGGGTGAAATATGGCTACACCTTC
-	TRBV4-1	TRBJ2-3	-	CASSPWDIGPGTDTQYF	TGCGCCAGCAGCCCGTGGGACATCGGGCCGGGGACAGATACGCAGTATTTT
-	TRBV7-3	TRBJ2-1	-	CASSLTGIYNEQFF	TGTGCCAGCAGCTTAACGGGGATATACAATGAGCAGTTCTTC
few	TRBV7-8	TRBJ2-1	TRBD1	CASSSRLLGQGYNEQFF	TGTGCCAGCAGCTCTAGGTTGTTGGGACAGGGTTACAATGAGCAGTTCTTC
many	TRBV13	TRBJ1-1	-	CASSPQDSDLNTEAFF	TGTGCCAGCAGCCCCCAGGACAGCGACTTGAACACTGAAGCTTTCTTT
once	TRBV30	TRBJ1-1	-	CAWNDGTEAFF	TGTGCCTGGAATGACGGGACTGAAGCTTTCTTT
-	TRBV25-1	TRBJ2-5	-	CASSEIGVQETQYF	TGTGCCAGCAGTGAAATTGGTGTCCAAGAGACCCAGTACTTC
once	TRBV6-1	TRBJ1-2	-	CASSEGQDPSYGYTF	TGTGCCAGCAGTGAAGGACAGGACCCCTCCTATGGCTACACCTTC
-	TRBV4-2	TRBJ2-4	-	CASSQVPGARGGQYF	TGTGCCAGCAGCCAAGTTCCAGGGGCCCGCGGGGGTCAGTACTTC
-	TRBV6-4	TRBJ1-6	-	CASSPKYNSPLHF	TGTGCCAGCAGTCCTAAGTATAATTCACCCCTCCACTTT
few	TRBV5-6	TRBJ2-1	-	CASSPVRHEQFF	TGTGCCAGCAGCCCAGTCCGCCATGAGCAGTTCTTC
-	TRBV13	TRBJ2-7	-	CASSLESGGGEDEQYF	TGTGCCAGCAGCTTAGAATCGGGGGGCGGAGAGGACGAGCAGTACTTC
-	TRBV18	TRBJ2-5	-	CASSPVGAETQYF	TGTGCCAGCTCACCGGTGGGAGCGGAGACCCAGTACTTC
-	TRBV5-6	TRBJ2-7	TRBD1	CASSSSPGTGLYEQYF	TGTGCCAGCAGCTCCTCCCCCGGGACAGGATTATACGAGCAGTACTTC
few	TRBV7-9	TRBJ1-6	-	CASSPGPNSPLHF	TGTGCCAGCAGCCCAGGACCAAATTCACCCCTCCACTTT
-	TRBV6-5	TRBJ2-7	-	CASSSTGTGEYEQYF	TGTGCCAGCAGTTCCACCGGGACGGGAGAATACGAGCAGTACTTC
few	TRBV10-3	TRBJ1-6	-	CAISSPGTNSPLHF	TGTGCCATCTCCTCCCCAGGGACTAATTCACCCCTCCACTTT
-	TRBV27	TRBJ2-3	-	CATKARESTDTQYF	TGTGCCACTAAAGCCAGGGAATCCACAGATACGCAGTATTTT
few	TRBV11-2	TRBJ2-7	-	CASSLGPRAGIHEQYF	TGTGCCAGCAGCTTAGGTCCCCGGGCAGGGATCCACGAGCAGTACTTC
-	TRBV2	TRBJ2-5	TRBD1	CATRDREIQETQYF	TGTGCCACCCGGGACAGGGAAATTCAAGAGACCCAGTACTTC
few	TRBV30	TRBJ1-6	TRBD1	CAWSFYGTEHNSPLHF	TGTGCCTGGAGTTTTTACGGGACAGAACATAATTCACCCCTCCACTTT
-	TRBV5-1	TRBJ1-3	-	CASSLDGTGNTIYF	TGCGCCAGCAGCTTAGACGGGACTGGAAACACCATATATTTT
-	TRBV9	TRBJ1-2	-	CASSGTEGYGYTF	TGTGCCAGCAGCGGCACAGAAGGCTATGGCTACACCTTC
-	TRBV13	TRBJ1-3	-	CASRGEGNTIYF	TGTGCCAGCAGGGGCGAGGGAAACACCATATATTTT
-	TRBV10-2	TRBJ1-5	-	CASSEWSQQNQPQHF	TGCGCCAGCAGTGAGTGGAGTCAACAAAATCAGCCCCAGCATTTT
many	TRBV27	TRBJ1-1	TRBD1	CASKRQGTMNTEAFF	TGTGCCAGCAAACGACAGGGGACCATGAACACTGAAGCTTTCTTT
-	TRBV7-9	TRBJ1-6	-	CASSFGGTYNSPLHF	TGTGCCAGCAGCTTCGGGGGCACCTATAATTCACCCCTCCACTTT